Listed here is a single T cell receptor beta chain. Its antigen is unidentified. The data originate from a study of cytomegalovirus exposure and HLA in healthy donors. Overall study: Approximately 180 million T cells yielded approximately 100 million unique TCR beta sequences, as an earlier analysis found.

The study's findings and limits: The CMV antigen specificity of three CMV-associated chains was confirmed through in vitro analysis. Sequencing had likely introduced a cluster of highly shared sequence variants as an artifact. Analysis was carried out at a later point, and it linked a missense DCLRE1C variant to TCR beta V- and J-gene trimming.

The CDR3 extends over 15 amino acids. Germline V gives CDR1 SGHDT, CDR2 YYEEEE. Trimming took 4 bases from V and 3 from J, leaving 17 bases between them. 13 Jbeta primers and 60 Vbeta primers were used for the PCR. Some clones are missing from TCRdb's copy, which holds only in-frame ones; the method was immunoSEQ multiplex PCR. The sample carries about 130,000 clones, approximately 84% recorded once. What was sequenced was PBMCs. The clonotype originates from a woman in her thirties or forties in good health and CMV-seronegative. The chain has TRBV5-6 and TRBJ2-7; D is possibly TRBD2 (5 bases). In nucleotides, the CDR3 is TGTGCCAGCAGCCGGGGAGATTACAACAACTACGAGCAGTACTTC. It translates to CASSRGDYNNYEQYF. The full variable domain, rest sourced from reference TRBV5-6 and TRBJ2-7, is DAGVTQSPTHLIKTRGQQVTLRCSPKSGHDTVSWYQQALGQGPQFIFQYYEEEERQRGNFPDRFSGHQFPNYSSELNVNALLLGDSALYLCASSRGDYNNYEQYFGPGTRLTVT.